The rows below give T cell receptor beta chains drawn from one sample of a study of chronic HIV infection and antiretroviral therapy. Via MiXCR, TCRdb re-called the 5' RACE reads, giving one row per CDR3 protein. Among about 48,000 distinct CDR3 sequences, 19% were seen once, and the ten largest hold roughly 3%. The sequencing input was peripheral blood. The receptors originated from an adult who had HIV and had not received antiretroviral therapy, or was an uninfected healthy control (not recorded which). CDR3s include the opening cysteine and the closing phenylalanine or tryptophan. Each record gives: D gene, clone size, CDR3 length, J gene, V gene, CDR3 DNA, CDR3 protein. A D gene is named only where the DNA matches it firmly. Where a row states a size, it is once, few, many or the class of an expanded clone; other rows omit it.

- | - | 15 | TRBJ1-2 | TRBV4-1 | TGCGCCAGCAGCCCACGCCCGGGGGGGAGCCGCGGCTACACCTTC | CASSPRPGGSRGYTF
TRBD2 | - | 19 | TRBJ2-1 | TRBV7-2 | TGTGCCAGCAGTCGACTAGCGGGAGGGTTGGGGACCTCCTACAATGAGCAGTTCTTC | CASSRLAGGLGTSYNEQFF
- | - | 15 | TRBJ2-4 | TRBV28 | TGTGCCAGCAGTTCATCCCCCCAGGCCAAAAACATTCAGTACTTC | CASSSSPQAKNIQYF
- | few | 16 | TRBJ1-1 | TRBV28 | TGTGCCAGCAGTTTTAGGTCGGCGCGGGAGTCCGTTGGGGCTTTCTTT | CASSFRSARESVGAFF
- | - | 14 | TRBJ1-1 | TRBV7-9 | TGTGCCAGCAGCGCCTGGGGGATGAACACTGAAGCTTTCTTT | CASSAWGMNTEAFF
TRBD2 | - | 14 | TRBJ2-1 | TRBV29-1 | TGCAGCGTTGATGAGCGGGAGAGTTTTAATGAGCAGTTCTTC | CSVDERESFNEQFF
- | few | 14 | TRBJ1-6 | TRBV18 | TGTGCCAGCTCACCTCAGGACAGCAATTCACCCCTCCACTTT | CASSPQDSNSPLHF
- | - | 14 | TRBJ1-6 | TRBV28 | TGTGCCAGCAACTGGGCAGGGGAGTTTTCACCCCTCCACTTT | CASNWAGEFSPLHF
- | - | 18 | TRBJ2-6 | TRBV10-2 | TGCGCCACTCGACCGGGGACTCACAGGAGGTCTGGGGCCAACGTCCTGACTTTC | CATRPGTHRRSGANVLTF
- | - | 14 | TRBJ1-3 | TRBV28 | TGTGCCAGCAGTTTGGAGGGACTTGGAAACACCATATATTTT | CASSLEGLGNTIYF
TRBD1 | - | 15 | TRBJ1-1 | TRBV3-1 | TGTGCCAGCAGCCCAGAGAGGACAGGGAACACTGAAGCTTTCTTT | CASSPERTGNTEAFF
- | - | 14 | TRBJ2-1 | TRBV20-1 | TGCAGTGCTACCAGACAGAGCTCCTACAATGAGCAGTTCTTC | CSATRQSSYNEQFF
- | - | 15 | TRBJ1-1 | TRBV4-1 | TGCGCCAGCAGCCAGTCCAGGGGAAGAGGCACTGAAGCTTTCTTT | CASSQSRGRGTEAFF
TRBD2 | - | 15 | TRBJ2-1 | TRBV19 | TGTGCCAGTAGGAAGCGGGAGGGCTCCTACAATGAGCAGTTCTTC | CASRKREGSYNEQFF
- | - | 13 | TRBJ2-4 | TRBV28 | TGTGCCAGCAGTTTGTACAGGGAAAACATTCAGTACTTC | CASSLYRENIQYF
- | few | 15 | TRBJ2-1 | TRBV23-1 | TGCGCCCGCTTTAGGGGTCCCTGCTCCTACAATGAGCAGTTCTTC | CARFRGPCSYNEQFF
- | - | 15 | TRBJ2-3 | TRBV28 | TGTGCCAGCAGTTCACGGACCCAAAGGATCGATACGCAGTATTTT | CASSSRTQRIDTQYF
TRBD2 | - | 15 | TRBJ2-1 | TRBV20-1 | TGCAGTGCTGAGGGGGCGACTAGCGGGAACAATGAGCAGTTCTTC | CSAEGATSGNNEQFF
TRBD1 | - | 16 | TRBJ2-1 | TRBV5-8 | TGTGCCAGCAGCCCAAAACCCGGACAGGGGTTTGGTGAGCAGTTCTTC | CASSPKPGQGFGEQFF
TRBD2 | few | 16 | TRBJ2-1 | TRBV20-1 | TGCAGTGCTAGAGAGTCGACTAGCGTTGTTTTTAGGGAGCAGTTCTTC | CSARESTSVVFREQFF
- | - | 15 | TRBJ2-3 | TRBV12-3/TRBV12-4 | TGTGCCAGCAGTCCCAGGGAGCGCCCCACAGATACGCAGTATTTT | CASSPRERPTDTQYF
- | - | 10 | TRBJ1-1 | TRBV28 | TGTGCCACGCGCCGGGATGAAGCTTTCTTT | CATRRDEAFF
TRBD2 | few | 16 | TRBJ2-1 | TRBV4-2 | TGTGCCAGCAGCCTGGGGGTGGCGGGAGTTCGCAATGAGCAGTTCTTC | CASSLGVAGVRNEQFF
TRBD1 | few | 15 | TRBJ2-3 | TRBV7-9 | TGTGCCAGCAGGCCCGGGACAGGGTGGACAGATACGCAGTATTTT | CASRPGTGWTDTQYF
- | few | 18 | TRBJ1-2 | TRBV6-1 | TGTGCCAGCAGTGAAGGAGTGCCGGGCCGGGGTCTTAACTATGGCTACACCTTC | CASSEGVPGRGLNYGYTF
- | few | 16 | TRBJ1-5 | TRBV28 | TGTGCCAGCAGTTTTCTTACAGGGAATAGCAATCAGCCCCAGCATTTT | CASSFLTGNSNQPQHF
TRBD2 | few | 13 | TRBJ2-5 | TRBV29-1 | TGCAGCGTGGGACTAGCGACCCAAGAGACCCAGTACTTC | CSVGLATQETQYF
- | - | 11 | TRBJ2-1 | TRBV5-1 | TGCGCCAGCAGCCCGGACGAACGGCAGTTCTTC | CASSPDERQFF
- | few | 18 | TRBJ2-5 | TRBV11-2 | TGTGCCAGCAGCGAATTCCAAAGACATTGGAGGGCCGGAGAGACCCAGTACTTC | CASSEFQRHWRAGETQYF
- | - | 15 | TRBJ1-3 | TRBV7-2 | TGTGCCAGCAGCTTAGCTTTGGCGGGTAGAAACACCATATATTTT | CASSLALAGRNTIYF
TRBD2 | few | 13 | TRBJ2-1 | TRBV29-1 | TGCAGCGTTGAAGGAGTAGCGGGCAATGAGCAGTTCTTC | CSVEGVAGNEQFF
- | - | 16 | TRBJ2-2 | TRBV11-2 | TGTGCCAGCAGCGCTCCAGGGTCTTCGAACACCGGGGAGCTGTTTTTT | CASSAPGSSNTGELFF